The 24 T cell receptor beta chains given below trace back to one sample, sequenced in a study of T cell repertoires in cytomegalovirus infection. From the reads, TCRdb called clonotypes with MiXCR, one entry per CDR3 protein. The data hold more than 650,000 distinct CDR3 sequences, with under 40% observed a single time. The specimen sequenced was PBMCs. All receptors come from a human donor in good health (CMV status not recorded). Some clones in this sample may be carry-over from other donors' samples.

The J gene is TRBJ1-6, the V gene TRBV10-3; D perhaps matches TRBD1 (5 bases). The CDR3 has 14 residues. V lost 11 bases to trimming and J lost 9 bases, with 20 bases between them. In germline, CDR1 is ENHRY, CDR2 SYGVKD. The CDR3 reads CAASGLTGGSPLHF. The CDR3 coding sequence is TGTGCCGCGAGTGGGTTAACGGGGGGTTCACCCCTCCACTTT.

The chain carries TRBV6-1 and TRBJ1-4; no firm D call. Germline CDR1 is MNHNS and CDR2 is SASEGT. The CDR3 extends over 11 amino acids. Trimming stripped 6 bases from V and 8 bases from J, with 7 bases between. CDR3 protein: CASRWTEKLFF. CDR3 bases: TGTGCCAGCAGATGGACGGAAAAACTGTTTTTT.

The chain recombines TRBV23-1 with TRBJ2-5; D tentatively fits TRBD1 or TRBD2 (6 bases each). TRBV23-1 has ORF status, its function being uncertain. Between the trimmed V and J ends, which lost 10 bases and 1 base, there was a span of 22 bases. This CDR3 comprises 16 residues. The CDR3 reads CATAFGGGESQETQYF. CDR3 coding DNA: TGCGCCACCGCCTTCGGGGGCGGTGAGTCCCAAGAGACCCAGTACTTC.

The chain employs TRBV6-2 or TRBV6-3 and TRBJ1-1; perhaps TRBD1 as D (6 bases). This CDR3 is 15 amino acids long. The V and J ends lost 0 bases and 4 bases respectively, with 12 bases between them. The germline gives CDR1 MNHEY, CDR2 SVGEGT. The CDR3 spells CASSYSGGWSTEAFF. CDR3 bases: TGTGCCAGCAGTTACTCCGGGGGCTGGAGCACTGAAGCTTTCTTT.

In its sample, this clonotype was seen a few times. The gene calls are TRBV7-9 and TRBJ2-7; D is possibly TRBD2 (7 bases). V dropped 5 bases and J dropped 4 bases, with 21 bases sitting between them. The CDR3 is 16 amino acids. CDR1 and CDR2 from the germline V gene are SEHNR and FQNEAQ (reference sequence). The CDR3 here is CASSPSGGRGDYEQYF. The CDR3 coding sequence is TGTGCCAGCAGCCCCTCCGGGGGGCGAGGAGATTACGAGCAGTACTTC.

This clonotype has only a few counts. The V and J genes are TRBV7-4 and TRBJ1-2; perhaps TRBD1 as D (5 bases). The CDR3 covers 13 residues. Trimming took off 5 bases at V and 4 bases at J, with 11 bases between the two ends. Per the germline V gene, CDR1 is SGHVT and CDR2 is SQSDAQ. CDR3 amino acids: CASSPPDSYGYTF. The CDR3 DNA reads TGTGCCAGCAGCCCCCCCGACAGCTATGGCTACACCTTC. Together with reference TRBV7-4 and TRBJ1-2, the CDR3 gives the full variable domain: GAGVSQSPRYKVAKRGRDVALRCDSISGHVTLYWYRQTLGQGSEVLTYSQSDAQRDKSGRPSGRFSAERPERSVSTLKIQRTEQGDSAVYLCASSPPDSYGYTFGSGTRLTVV.

Comment on this clonotype: The final CDR3 position lacks the conserved phenylalanine or tryptophan, pointing to a likely read error. V is TRBV5-1 and J is TRBJ1-2; 9 nucleotides align to TRBD1. V was clipped by 4 bases and J by 7 bases; unmatched bases: 8. Germline V lookup: CDR1 SGHRS, CDR2 YFSETQ. This CDR3 region has 14 residues. The CDR3 region is CASSPGQGVFGYTS. The CDR3, as DNA: TGCGCCAGCAGCCCGGGACAGGGAGTATTTGGCTACACCTCC.

In this sample, this clonotype turned up a few times. The rearrangement joins TRBV4-2 to TRBJ2-1; D is ambiguous. V shed 0 bases and J shed 0 bases, with 9 bases lying between them. CDR1 and CDR2 (germline): LGHNA, YNFKEQ. This CDR3 region has 16 residues. CDR3 region: CASSQDRPSSYNEQFF. The CDR3 DNA follows: TGTGCCAGCAGCCAAGATCGGCCTAGCTCCTACAATGAGCAGTTCTTC.

On this clonotype itself: Sequence at one end of the junction differs from germline and may be a read error. This sequence joins TRBV28 and TRBJ1-2; D uncertain. This CDR3 contains 14 residues. Germline loops: CDR1 MDHEN, CDR2 SYDVKM. The CDR3 bases are TGTGCCAGCCTACTTCTCCCGGGATTCTATTGCTACCCCTTC. Protein sequence: CASLLLPGFYCYPF.

The chain has TRBV30 and TRBJ1-1, with D unresolved. Germline loops: CDR1 GTSNPN, CDR2 SVGIG (reference sequence). This CDR3 region has 15 residues. Trimming left V 4 bases short and J 1 base short, with 16 bases between. The chain's CDR3 is CAWKGRRVPNTEAFF. The CDR3 DNA sequence: TGTGCCTGGAAAGGGAGGAGGGTACCGAACACTGAAGCTTTCTTT.

The chain links TRBV6-1 to TRBJ2-7, with 11 bases that match TRBD2. The germline V gene encodes CDR1 MNHNS and CDR2 SASEGT. This CDR3 is built from 15 residues. V was clipped by 10 bases and J by 4 bases; unmatched bases: 12. The DNA for the CDR3 is TGTGCCACCACTAGCGGGAGTGTTCCCGTATACGAGCAGTACTTC. It codes for CATTSGSVPVYEQYF.

This chain links TRBV25-1 with TRBJ2-1; D remains ambiguous. This CDR3 comprises 16 residues. The V and J ends lost 4 bases and 1 base respectively, with 14 bases between them. Germline loops: CDR1 MGHDK, CDR2 SYGVNS. The CDR3 sequence: CASSVFGVGSYNEQFF. The CDR3 DNA follows: TGTGCCAGCAGTGTTTTTGGGGTGGGGTCCTACAATGAGCAGTTCTTC.

This clonotype occurred a few times. The rearrangement joins TRBV12-3 or TRBV12-4 to TRBJ1-5, with D tentatively TRBD1 (5 bases). The V gene lost 3 bases and the J gene lost 5 bases, with 11 bases spanning the gap. The CDR3 contains 14 residues. CDR3 sequence reads: CASSLGRRYQPQHF. As DNA, the CDR3 is TGTGCCAGCAGTTTGGGGCGTCGCTATCAGCCCCAGCATTTT.

This clonotype was seen a few times. The chain employs TRBV29-1 and TRBJ1-1; TRBD1 agrees at 7 bases. This CDR3 spans 13 amino acids. Germline V gene sequence: CDR1 SQVTM, CDR2 ANQGSEA. After removal of 7 bases from V and 4 bases from J, the junction contained 9 bases not matched to a gene. DNA of the CDR3: TGCAGCGCCACAGGGGAGGCAGGCACTGAAGCTTTCTTT. Its translation: CSATGEAGTEAFF.

Here the CDR3 DNA reads TGTGCCAGCAGAAGACAGGGTAGGGGATCTGGAAACACCATATATTTT. Its protein product is CASRRQGRGSGNTIYF. The genes are TRBV28 and TRBJ1-3; TRBD1 aligns across 7 bases. The CDR3 runs 16 residues. Germline V gene data show CDR1 as MDHEN and CDR2 as SYDVKM. Trimming removed 6 bases from V and 1 base from J; junction bases left unmatched: 9. The full variable domain, with the rest looked up from reference TRBV28 and TRBJ1-3, is DVKVTQSSRYLVKRTGEKVFLECVQDMDHENMFWYRQDPGLGLRLIYFSYDVKMKEKGDIPEGYSVSREKKERFSLILESASTNQTSMYLCASRRQGRGSGNTIYFGEGSWLTVV.

This clonotype appeared a few times. The chain recombines TRBV7-9 with TRBJ2-7; a possible D gene is TRBD1 (5 bases). The length of the CDR3 is 15 residues. The ends were cut back, 3 bases at V and 1 base at J, with 13 bases in the middle. The germline V gene encodes CDR1 SEHNR and CDR2 FQNEAQ (reference sequence). The CDR3 nucleotides read TGTGCCAGCAGCTTGGGGCGGCGCCCATCCTACGAGCAGTACTTC. It encodes CASSLGRRPSYEQYF. Looking up the rest from reference TRBV7-9 and TRBJ2-7 gives the full variable domain: DTGVSQNPRHKITKRGQNVTFRCDPISEHNRLYWYRQTLGQGPEFLTYFQNEAQLEKSRLLSDRFSAERPKGSFSTLEIQRTEQGDSAMYLCASSLGRRPSYEQYFGPGTRLTVT.

J is TRBJ2-4 and V is TRBV7-2; D is perhaps TRBD1 (7 bases). Germline values: CDR1 SGHTA, CDR2 FQGNSA. V was cut by 3 bases and J by 10 bases, with 16 bases left in between. The CDR3 length is 14 residues. The CDR3 DNA reads TGTGCCAGCAGCTTGGCGGGGCCAGGGGGAATTCAGTACTTC. Encoded protein: CASSLAGPGGIQYF.

The rearrangement links TRBV12-3 or TRBV12-4 to TRBJ1-2, with 7 bases fitting TRBD1. J was trimmed by 4 bases and V by 2 bases; bases with no gene match: 13. This CDR3 region has 17 residues. CDR3: CASSLSGGRQGRYGYTF. The CDR3 coding sequence is TGTGCCAGCAGTTTATCGGGGGGTCGACAGGGACGCTATGGCTACACCTTC.

The V gene is TRBV11-2, the J gene TRBJ2-5; possibly TRBD1 or TRBD2 for D (6 bases each). The CDR3 has 16 amino acids. Trimming shortened V by 0 bases and J by 5 bases, and 16 bases separated the two germline ends. Germline V CDR1 and CDR2: SGHAT, FQNNGV. CDR3 DNA: TGTGCCAGCAGCTTAGATCGCCGGGGGCGCTTGGAGACCCAGTACTTC. Translating gives CASSLDRRGRLETQYF.

The chain is built from TRBV29-1 and TRBJ2-5, with D perhaps matching TRBD2 (6 bases). This CDR3 is 13 amino acids long. Between the trimmed V and J ends, which lost 7 bases and 5 bases, there was a span of 17 bases. Germline V gives CDR1 SQVTM, CDR2 ANQGSEA. CDR3 sequence reads: CSARAGHGETQYF. CDR3 in DNA: TGCAGCGCCCGGGCGGGGCATGGGGAGACCCAGTACTTC. Filled out from reference TRBV29-1 and TRBJ2-5, the complete variable domain reads SAVISQKPSRDICQRGTSLTIQCQVDSQVTMMFWYRQQPGQSLTLIATANQGSEATYESGFVIDKFPISRPNLTFSTLTVSNMSPEDSSIYLCSARAGHGETQYFGPGTRLLVL.

This clonotype was seen more than once but under ten times. The rearrangement uses TRBV2 and TRBJ1-1; D is unclear. The V end lost 9 bases, the J end lost 4 bases, and 12 bases lay between the germline ends. The CDR3 is 12 residues long. CDR1 SNHLY and CDR2 FYNNEI come from the germline V gene. The CDR3 sequence is CARLVGPTEAFF. For the CDR3, the DNA is TGTGCCAGGCTAGTGGGCCCCACTGAAGCTTTCTTT.

At least ten counts were recorded for this clonotype. This chain joins TRBV7-2 and TRBJ2-3, with D perhaps TRBD2 (5 bases). V was cut by 5 bases and J by 1 base, with 13 bases left in between. The germline gives CDR1 SGHTA, CDR2 FQGNSA. The length of the CDR3 is 15 residues. The CDR3 region has the DNA TGTGCCAGCAGCCCCCAAGTGGGAGGCACAGATACGCAGTATTTT. Its translation is CASSPQVGGTDTQYF. Combining the CDR3 with reference TRBV7-2 and TRBJ2-3 gives the whole variable domain GAGVSQSPSNKVTEKGKDVELRCDPISGHTALYWYRQSLGQGLEFLIYFQGNSAPDKSGLPSDRFSAERTGGSVSTLTIQRTQQEDSAVYLCASSPQVGGTDTQYFGPGTRLTVL.

The chain links TRBV7-6 to TRBJ1-1; perhaps TRBD1 as D (6 bases). CDR1 SGHVS and CDR2 FNYEAQ come from the germline V gene. This CDR3 spans 15 amino acids. V gave up 4 bases and J gave up 3 bases, with 15 bases separating them. The CDR3 region is CASSSSRGGDTEAFF. The CDR3 DNA reads as TGTGCCAGCAGCTCCTCCAGGGGCGGGGACACTGAAGCTTTCTTT.

This chain connects TRBV19 to TRBJ1-2; D uncertain. CDR1 is LNHDA, CDR2 SQIVND, per germline (reference sequence). The CDR3 contains 13 residues. With 1 base removed from V and 4 bases from J, the gap between germline ends came to 7 bases. CDR3 in amino acids: CASSIGQIYGYTF. DNA of the CDR3: TGTGCCAGTAGTATAGGACAAATCTATGGCTACACCTTC.